This T cell receptor beta chain was captured in a study of cytomegalovirus exposure and HLA in healthy donors. Study-level findings and limits: As immune exposure information, only CMV serostatus was available. TCR association rates varied by HLA locus in a later analysis, with DRB1 highest and HLA-C lowest. There were several of the most significant clusters that appeared linked to common viral pathogens in a later analysis. It was reported that the classifier diagnosed cytomegalovirus status with high specificity and sensitivity in both the original and validation cohorts.

In the PCR, 60 Vbeta and 13 Jbeta primers were used. Produced via immunoSEQ multiplex PCR; TCRdb's table is partial and in-frame only. The sample contains 45,000 to 75,000 clones, about 70% of which appear only once. This clone occurred a few times. Its antigen is as yet unknown. V lost 0 bases and J lost 0, with 9 bases in between. Germline CDR1 and CDR2: LGHNA and YSLEER. CDR3 length: 15 residues. The TCR comes from a woman aged 55-70 years in good health and CMV-seropositive. The chain is built from TRBV4-3 and TRBJ2-7; D might be TRBD2 (5 bases). Sequences were obtained from PBMCs. For the CDR3, the DNA is TGCGCCAGCAGCCAAGATGGTGGGAGCTCCTACGAGCAGTACTTC. This codes for CASSQDGGSSYEQYF.